Each of the 17 T cell receptor beta chains below was sequenced from the same sample in a study of T cells after yellow fever vaccination. Each CDR3 protein is one row after TCRdb ran MiXCR on the 5' RACE reads. This sample carries about 300,000 distinct CDR3 sequences, less than 9.5% of them seen once, and the ten largest clones take over 3%. The sequenced sample was CD4+ T cells sorted from PBMCs, obtained 5 days after the yellow fever booster vaccination. The receptor set was obtained from a man between 18 and 35 years old who received the YFV17D yellow fever vaccine.

CDR3 in DNA: TGTGCCAGCAGTTTTGACAGGTGGGGAGATGGCTACACCTTC. This codes for CASSFDRWGDGYTF. The chain is built from TRBV12-3 or TRBV12-4 and TRBJ1-2; TRBD1 is a possible D gene (6 bases). This CDR3 is built from 14 residues. V lost 3 bases, J lost 6 bases, and 14 bases lay in between.

This clonotype was detected a few times. The gene calls are TRBV2 and TRBJ2-5; 15 bases match TRBD2. J gave up 1 base and V 0 bases, and 3 bases lay outside the gene matches. Germline V gene lookup returns CDR1 SNHLY and CDR2 FYNNEI. The CDR3 totals 18 residues. The CDR3 here is CASSEAGLAGGRQETQYF. In DNA form, the CDR3 reads TGTGCCAGCAGTGAAGCGGGACTAGCGGGGGGCCGCCAAGAGACCCAGTACTTC.

The gene calls are TRBV2 and TRBJ2-2; D perhaps matches TRBD1 (5 bases). The CDR3 length is 14 residues. V gave up 10 bases and J gave up 2 bases, with 14 bases separating them. Germline V gives CDR1 SNHLY, CDR2 FYNNEI. This CDR3 reads CAIGPDINTGELFF. DNA for the CDR3: TGTGCCATTGGCCCGGACATCAACACCGGGGAGCTGTTTTTT.

Many counts were recorded for this clonotype. The rearrangement joins TRBV7-8 to TRBJ1-6; 7 bases are shared with TRBD1. In germline, CDR1 is SGHVS, CDR2 FQNEAQ. V trimming: 5 bases; J trimming: 6 bases; junction bases outside the gene matches: 7. CDR3 size: 15 residues. The CDR3 bases are TGTGCCAGCAGCCGCGTCCGGGACAGTAATTCACCCCTCCACTTT. It yields the protein CASSRVRDSNSPLHF. The whole variable domain, remainder taken from reference TRBV7-8 and TRBJ1-6, is GAGVSQSPRYKVAKRGQDVALRCDPISGHVSLFWYQQALGQGPEFLTYFQNEAQLDKSGLPSDRFFAERPEGSVSTLKIQRTQQEDSAVYLCASSRVRDSNSPLHFGNGTRLTVT.

This clonotype was found many times. This chain connects TRBV12-3 or TRBV12-4 to TRBJ2-7; D remains unclear. Between the trimmed V and J ends, which lost 6 bases and 0 bases, there was a span of 12 bases. The CDR3 runs to 14 residues. The CDR3 spells CASRDQVLSYEQYF. CDR3 sequence (DNA): TGTGCCAGCAGGGATCAGGTCCTCTCCTACGAGCAGTACTTC.

This clonotype showed up just a few times. The DNA for the CDR3 is TGTGCCAGCAGTTCCGGGGGGGCCACCTACAATGAGCAGTTCTTC. Protein product: CASSSGGATYNEQFF. The chain couples TRBV28 to TRBJ2-1; 8 nucleotides match TRBD2. The V gene's germline CDR1 is MDHEN and CDR2 SYDVKM. The trim removed 4 bases at V and 2 bases at J, leaving 4 bases unmatched. CDR3 length: 15 amino acids.

This clonotype has a handful of counts. The genes are TRBV12-3 or TRBV12-4 and TRBJ1-2; 10 bases align to TRBD1. The V segment lost 6 bases and the J segment 8 bases; nucleotides outside the gene matches: 9. The CDR3 spans 14 residues. The CDR3 DNA follows: TGTGCCAGCAGCACGACAGGGGGCCTATCGGGCTACACCTTC. This sequence encodes CASSTTGGLSGYTF.

At least ten counts were recorded for this clonotype. V usage is TRBV5-1 and J usage is TRBJ2-1; 7 bases are a match to TRBD1. There are 15 residues in the CDR3. V dropped 8 bases and J dropped 0; count of bases not matched to a gene: 8. The germline V gene has CDR1 SGHRS and CDR2 YFSETQ. The CDR3 DNA follows: TGCGCCAGGCCGCCCGAGGGGGCCTCCTACAATGAGCAGTTCTTC. This encodes CARPPEGASYNEQFF.

The gene calls are TRBV4-1 and TRBJ1-1; 7 bases fit TRBD1. The V gene end was trimmed by 0 bases and the J gene end by 4 bases; junction bases not matched to a gene: 5. In germline, CDR1 is MGHRA, CDR2 YSYEKL. The CDR3 has 15 amino acids. The CDR3 region is CASSQDGGGGTEAFF. The CDR3 DNA is TGCGCCAGCAGCCAAGATGGAGGGGGCGGCACTGAAGCTTTCTTT.

The chain carries TRBV20-1 and TRBJ2-5; 13 bases match TRBD2. Germline lookup yields CDR1 DFQATT and CDR2 SNEGSKA (reference sequence). The length of the CDR3 is 15 residues. J was trimmed by 2 bases and V by 3 bases; bases with no gene match: 3. This chain's CDR3 is CSARRTSGGQETQYF. The CDR3 DNA reads as TGCAGTGCTAGGAGGACTAGCGGGGGACAAGAGACCCAGTACTTC.

This clonotype was counted between two and nine times. The genes are TRBV6-6 and TRBJ2-3; 8 bases fit TRBD2. The CDR3 sequence is 17 residues long. CDR1 is MNHNY and CDR2 is SVGAGI in the germline V gene (reference sequence). Trimming cost V 0 bases and J 3 bases; bases outside gene matches: 8. This chain's CDR3 is CASSYSRGASGTDTQYF. As DNA, the CDR3 is TGTGCCAGCAGTTACTCCCGAGGGGCTAGCGGGACAGATACGCAGTATTTT.

The chain employs TRBV12-3 or TRBV12-4 and TRBJ1-5; 8 nucleotides line up with TRBD1. Germline trimming cut 8 bases from V and 4 bases from J; bases unmatched to any gene: 10. This CDR3 has 15 residues. CDR3 amino acids: CASGDNRGLNQPQHF. For the CDR3, the DNA is TGTGCCAGCGGAGACAACAGGGGGTTAAATCAGCCCCAGCATTTT.

This clonotype was detected only a few times. This rearrangement joins TRBV12-3 or TRBV12-4 to TRBJ1-2; D might be TRBD1 (5 bases). The V and J ends lost 4 bases and 0 bases respectively, with 12 bases between them. CDR3 length: 15 residues. The CDR3 DNA reads TGTGCCAGCAGTTCCCCGACAGTCCCTAACTATGGCTACACCTTC. Protein sequence: CASSSPTVPNYGYTF.

The chain has TRBV20-1 and TRBJ2-2; no firm D call. This CDR3 contains 13 residues. V was shortened by 5 bases and J by 6 bases, with 13 bases between the two germline ends. Germline V gives CDR1 DFQATT, CDR2 SNEGSKA (reference sequence). Written as DNA, the CDR3 is TGCAGTGCTGCCGAGGTCGAGCCCGGGGAGCTGTTTTTT. This gives the protein CSAAEVEPGELFF.

This chain links TRBV2 with TRBJ2-5; D not resolved. V lost 5 bases and J lost 1, with 11 bases in between. Germline V gene lookup returns CDR1 SNHLY and CDR2 FYNNEI. The CDR3 loop spans 14 amino acids. The DNA for the CDR3 is TGTGCCAGCAGTTGGGGTGGGGTCCAAGAGACCCAGTACTTC. It yields the protein CASSWGGVQETQYF.

This clonotype was observed many times. The chain combines TRBV7-3 with TRBJ2-7; D is uncertain. The CDR3 is 13 amino acids. Germline lookup yields CDR1 SGHTA and CDR2 FQGTGA. Trimming shortened V by 1 base and J by 3 bases, and 7 bases separated the two germline ends. The chain's CDR3 is CASSLNPGYEQYF. CDR3 nucleotides: TGTGCCAGCAGCTTAAATCCAGGCTACGAGCAGTACTTC.

As for this clonotype: A junction end diverges from the germline sequence, so it may reflect a read error. This chain links TRBV7-9 with TRBJ2-2, with unresolved D. This CDR3 contains 17 residues. Germline lookup yields CDR1 SEHNR and CDR2 FQNEAQ (reference sequence). CDR3 in DNA: TGTGCCTGCAGCTTAGCATGGGCGGCGTATAACACCGGGGAGCTGTTTTTT. It codes for CACSLAWAAYNTGELFF.